This TCR beta chain is drawn from a study of blood T cell repertoires in COVID-19. Study summary: Whether acute or convalescent, the COVID-19 samples came from the United States, Italy and Spain.

This CDR3 has 14 residues. Looked up from germline, CDR1 is LGHDT and CDR2 is YNNKEL (reference sequence). Trimming removed 1 base from V and 1 base from J, with 7 bases in between. Membership in each cohort depended on participant-reported clinical history. Per the authors' pipeline: Amplification of reference gene primers provided the estimated nucleated cell counts. This table comes from immunoSEQ multiplex PCR, and its TCRdb copy is limited to in-frame clones, with some not included. V and J calls plus clone size are reproduced from that table; the DNA served to infer D and trimming. In the table there are 150,000 to 200,000 clones, 80% to 90% of which are singletons.

The origin of this receptor is a woman between 18 and 30 years old who had recovered from COVID-19. Sequenced sample: PBMCs or T cells enriched from blood (not recorded which). The chain recombines TRBV3-1 (or the pseudogene TRBV3-2) with TRBJ1-1; D gene uncertain. CDR3 bases: TGTGCCAGCAGCCAAGGGGAGTGGAACACTGAAGCTTTCTTT. Amino acids: CASSQGEWNTEAFF.